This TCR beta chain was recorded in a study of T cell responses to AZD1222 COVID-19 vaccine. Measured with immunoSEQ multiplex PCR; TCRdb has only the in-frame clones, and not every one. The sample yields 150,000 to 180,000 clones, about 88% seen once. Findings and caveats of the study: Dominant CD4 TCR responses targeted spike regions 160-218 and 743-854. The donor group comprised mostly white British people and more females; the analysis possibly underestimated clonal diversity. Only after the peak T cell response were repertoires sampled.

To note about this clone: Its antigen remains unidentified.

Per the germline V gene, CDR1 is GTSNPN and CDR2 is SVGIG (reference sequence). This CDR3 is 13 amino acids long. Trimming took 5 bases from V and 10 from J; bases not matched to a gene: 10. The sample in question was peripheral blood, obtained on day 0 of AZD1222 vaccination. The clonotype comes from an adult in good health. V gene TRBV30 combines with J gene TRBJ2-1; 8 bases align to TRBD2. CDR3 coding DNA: TGTGCCTGGTCCCCTTTAGCGGGGCAGGAGCAGTTCTTC. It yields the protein CAWSPLAGQEQFF.